Listed here are 8 T cell receptor beta chains from one sample, sequenced in a study of T-cell reconstitution after alpha-beta-depleted transplantation in children. A library of TCRbeta sequences, prepared with unique molecular identifiers, was generated. TCRdb used MiXCR to reprocess the PCR reads, holding one entry per CDR3 protein. Here the sample spans 170,000 or so distinct CDR3 sequences, roughly 6.8% being singletons. The sample was PBMCs from the stem cell graft donor, taken from the stem cell graft. The receptors were gathered from a human donor who donated a stem cell graft to a child with Wiskott-Aldrich syndrome.

This clonotype was counted at least ten times. The J gene is TRBJ1-1, the V gene TRBV12-3 or TRBV12-4; D gene unclear. This CDR3 spans 15 amino acids. V lost 2 bases and J lost 2, with 12 bases in between. CDR3 loop: CASSLNLGINTEAFF. The CDR3 DNA is TGTGCCAGCAGTTTAAATCTTGGGATTAACACTGAAGCTTTCTTT.

In its sample, this clonotype was seen many times. V is TRBV5-1 and J is TRBJ1-1, with 8 bases fitting TRBD1. The CDR3 runs 14 residues. Germline V gene data show CDR1 as SGHRS and CDR2 as YFSETQ. Trimming at V came to 0 bases and at J to 7 bases, leaving 5 bases not matched to a gene. The CDR3 reads CASSLGGTGLEAFF. DNA for the CDR3: TGCGCCAGCAGCTTGGGGGGGACAGGACTTGAAGCTTTCTTT.

This clonotype was picked up many times. The chain is built from TRBV5-1 and TRBJ2-1; 7 positions agree with TRBD1. The germline V gene encodes CDR1 SGHRS and CDR2 YFSETQ. V was pared by 3 bases and J by 6 bases, with 15 bases of the junction left unmatched. CDR3 length: 17 amino acids. The CDR3 loop reads CASSWPRTGGWGNEQFF. Here the CDR3 DNA reads TGCGCCAGCAGCTGGCCACGGACAGGCGGATGGGGCAATGAGCAGTTCTTC.

This clonotype showed up many times. This chain joins TRBV20-1 and TRBJ1-1, with 8 nucleotides matching TRBD1. The V gene end was trimmed by 6 bases and the J gene end by 0 bases; junction bases not matched to a gene: 3. CDR1 and CDR2 (germline): DFQATT, SNEGSKA (reference sequence). The CDR3 extends over 13 amino acids. CDR3 loop: CSAPGQVNTEAFF. Written as DNA, the CDR3 is TGCAGTGCCCCGGGACAGGTGAACACTGAAGCTTTCTTT.

This clonotype was picked up many times. V usage is TRBV10-3 and J usage is TRBJ2-5, with 9 positions matching TRBD1. The CDR3 spans 14 residues. V shed 6 bases, J shed 1 base, and the junction held 3 bases outside the gene matches. CDR1 and CDR2 from the germline V gene are ENHRY and SYGVKD. CDR3 region: CAISLQGAQETQYF. CDR3 DNA: TGTGCCATCAGCCTACAGGGGGCCCAAGAGACCCAGTACTTC.

The chain combines TRBV20-1 with TRBJ1-1; D call uncertain. Trimming removed 5 bases at V and 2 bases at J, with 12 bases between. The CDR3 extends over 13 amino acids. CDR1 DFQATT and CDR2 SNEGSKA come from the germline V gene (reference sequence). The CDR3 is CSAGGPGNTEAFF. CDR3 nucleotides: TGCAGTGCTGGAGGACCCGGAAACACTGAAGCTTTCTTT.

At least ten counts were recorded for this clonotype. V and J are TRBV6-1 and TRBJ2-7; a weak D match, TRBD2 (6 bases). This CDR3 is 14 amino acids long. CDR1 MNHNS and CDR2 SASEGT come from the germline V gene. Trimming removed 4 bases at V and 3 bases at J, with 13 bases between. CDR3 in amino acids: CASSAAGTGYEQYF. In DNA form, the CDR3 reads TGTGCCAGCAGTGCGGCAGGGACTGGCTACGAGCAGTACTTC.

This clonotype was seen at least ten times. The rearrangement links TRBV6-5 to TRBJ1-1, with 11 positions matching TRBD1. Trimming took 5 bases from V and 4 from J; bases not matched to a gene: 3. The V gene's germline CDR1 is MNHEY and CDR2 SVGAGI. The length of the CDR3 is 14 residues. The CDR3: CASSRTGGSTEAFF. CDR3 sequence (DNA): TGTGCCAGCAGTCGGACAGGGGGCTCCACTGAAGCTTTCTTT.